The 7 T cell receptor beta chains below come from one sample, sequenced in a study of T cell repertoires in cytomegalovirus infection. TCRdb re-analysed the reads in MiXCR, keeping a single row per CDR3 protein. The table shows approximately 500,000 distinct CDR3 sequences, with 15% to 20% occurring only once. The sample was CD8+ T cells from PBMCs. Every receptor here comes from a human donor in good health (CMV status not recorded). Some clones in this sample may be carry-over from other donors' samples.

This clonotype has just a few counts. This chain's CDR3 is CAHERGWSAGANVLTF. The CDR3 DNA reads TGTGCCCACGAAAGGGGGTGGTCCGCTGGGGCCAACGTCCTGACTTTC. The rearrangement joins TRBV2 to TRBJ2-6; perhaps TRBD1 as D (6 bases). The CDR3 consists of 16 residues. Looked up from germline, CDR1 is SNHLY and CDR2 is FYNNEI. V lost 11 bases, J lost 2 bases, and 19 bases lay in between.

The V and J genes are TRBV20-1 and TRBJ1-1; tentatively, D is TRBD1 (6 bases). Germline V gives CDR1 DFQATT, CDR2 SNEGSKA (reference sequence). The V and J ends lost 3 bases and 0 bases respectively, with 8 bases between them. The CDR3 is 13 amino acids. The CDR3 region is CSASHRVNTEAFF. The CDR3, as DNA: TGCAGTGCTAGTCACAGGGTGAACACTGAAGCTTTCTTT.

This clonotype was recorded at least ten times. The rearrangement joins TRBV14 to TRBJ1-1, with D uncertain. Between the trimmed V and J ends, which lost 0 bases and 7 bases, there was a span of 6 bases. The CDR3 extends over 12 amino acids. Germline loops: CDR1 SGHDN, CDR2 FVKESK. This chain's CDR3 is CASSQDGIEAFF. CDR3 in DNA: TGTGCCAGCAGCCAAGATGGGATTGAAGCTTTCTTT. The whole variable domain, remainder taken from reference TRBV14 and TRBJ1-1, is EAGVTQFPSHSVIEKGQTVTLRCDPISGHDNLYWYRRVMGKEIKFLLHFVKESKQDESGMPNNRFLAERTGGTYSTLKVQPAELEDSGVYFCASSQDGIEAFFGQGTRLTVV.

This clonotype showed up many times. This chain joins TRBV12-5 and TRBJ1-1; no definite D call. V lost 2 bases, J lost 3 bases, and 13 bases lay in between. Germline CDR1 is LGHNT and CDR2 is FRNRAP. The CDR3 sequence is 15 residues long. The CDR3 reads CASGLWVGVDTEAFF. The CDR3 DNA sequence: TGTGCTAGTGGTTTGTGGGTCGGGGTAGACACTGAAGCTTTCTTT.

This clonotype occurred many times. The chain links TRBV7-8 to TRBJ2-3; TRBD2 aligns across 10 bases. Germline CDR1 and CDR2: SGHVS and FQNEAQ. The ends lost 6 bases at V and 9 bases at J; junction bases unmatched: 15. This CDR3 spans 16 amino acids. The CDR3, as DNA: TGTGCCAGCAGTCAAGAGAGAGTAGCGGGGGGAGGGACGCAGTATTTT. This encodes CASSQERVAGGGTQYF.

This chain connects TRBV4-2 to TRBJ1-6; TRBD1 aligns across 7 bases. This CDR3 is 17 amino acids long. Germline assignment: CDR1 LGHNA and CDR2 YNFKEQ. V trimming: 0 bases; J trimming: 7 bases; junction bases outside the gene matches: 9. CDR3 in amino acids: CASSQDHRQGGNSPLHF. CDR3 in DNA: TGTGCCAGCAGCCAAGACCACCGACAGGGAGGAAATTCACCCCTCCACTTT.

This clonotype was observed many times. The chain employs TRBV6-5 and TRBJ1-3, with D unclear. This CDR3 region has 16 residues. Trimming left V 2 bases short and J 8 bases short, with 19 bases between. Germline V gives CDR1 MNHEY, CDR2 SVGAGI. In DNA, the CDR3 is TGTGCCAGCAGTTACGGGAGACCTGCGTCCGGGGACACCATATATTTT. Protein: CASSYGRPASGDTIYF.